The T cell receptor beta chain described here comes from a study of long-term antiretroviral therapy in people with HIV. The CDR3 is made up of 17 amino acids. Germline V gene data show CDR1 as SEHNR and CDR2 as FQNEAQ (reference sequence). Trimming at V came to 1 base and at J to 1 base, leaving 8 bases not matched to a gene. This clone was found once. An immunoSEQ assay, version v3.0, was performed at survey level. TCRdb's copy holds only in-frame clones and misses some; the assay was immunoSEQ multiplex PCR. The data hold tens of thousands of clones, with nearly 90% observed a single time. The V gene is TRBV7-9, the J gene TRBJ2-7; 9 bases match TRBD2. The sequence was obtained from a man aged 18-30 years with HIV. The starting material was unsorted PBMCs, obtained 1.1 years after starting antiretroviral therapy. CDR3 DNA sequence: TGTGCCAGCAGCTTAGAGTGGGTAGCGGGGGAGTCCTACGAGCAGTACTTC. Amino acids: CASSLEWVAGESYEQYF.